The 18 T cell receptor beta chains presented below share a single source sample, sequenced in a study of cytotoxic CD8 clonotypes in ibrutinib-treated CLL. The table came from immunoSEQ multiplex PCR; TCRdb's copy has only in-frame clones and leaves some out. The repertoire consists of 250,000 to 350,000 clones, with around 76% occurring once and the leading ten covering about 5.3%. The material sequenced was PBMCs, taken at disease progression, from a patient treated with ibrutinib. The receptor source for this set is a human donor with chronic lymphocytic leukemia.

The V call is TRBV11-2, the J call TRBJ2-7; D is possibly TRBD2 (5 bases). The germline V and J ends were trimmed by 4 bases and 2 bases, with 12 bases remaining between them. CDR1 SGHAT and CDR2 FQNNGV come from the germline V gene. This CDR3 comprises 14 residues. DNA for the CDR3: TGTGCCAGCAGCTCTAGCTTTCCCCCCTACGAGCAGTACTTC. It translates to CASSSSFPPYEQYF.

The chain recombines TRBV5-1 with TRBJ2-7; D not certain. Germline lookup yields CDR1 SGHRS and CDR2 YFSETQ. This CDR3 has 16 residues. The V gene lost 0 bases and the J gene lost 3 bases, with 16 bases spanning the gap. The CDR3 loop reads CASSLAPRIQNYEQYF. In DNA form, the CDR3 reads TGCGCCAGCAGCTTGGCCCCTAGGATCCAGAACTACGAGCAGTACTTC.

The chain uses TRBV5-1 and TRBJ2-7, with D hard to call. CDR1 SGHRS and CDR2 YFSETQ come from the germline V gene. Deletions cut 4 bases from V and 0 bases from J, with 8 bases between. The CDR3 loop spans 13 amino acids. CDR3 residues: CASSKGTSYEQYF. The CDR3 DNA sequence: TGCGCCAGCAGCAAGGGAACCTCCTACGAGCAGTACTTC. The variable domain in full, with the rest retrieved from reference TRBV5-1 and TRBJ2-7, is KAGVTQTPRYLIKTRGQQVTLSCSPISGHRSVSWYQQTPGQGLQFLFEYFSETQRNKGNFPGRFSGRQFSNSRSEMNVSTLELGDSALYLCASSKGTSYEQYFGPGTRLTVT.

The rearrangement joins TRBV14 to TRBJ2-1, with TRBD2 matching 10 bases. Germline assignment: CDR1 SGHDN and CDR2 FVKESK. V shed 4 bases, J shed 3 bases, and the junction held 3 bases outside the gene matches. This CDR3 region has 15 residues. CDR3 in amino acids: CASSLLAGVYNEQFF. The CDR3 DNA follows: TGTGCCAGCAGCCTGCTAGCGGGGGTCTACAATGAGCAGTTCTTC.

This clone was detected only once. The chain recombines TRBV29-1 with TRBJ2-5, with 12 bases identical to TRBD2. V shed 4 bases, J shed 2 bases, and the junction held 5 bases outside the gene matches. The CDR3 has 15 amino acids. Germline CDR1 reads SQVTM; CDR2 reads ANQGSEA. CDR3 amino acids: CSVARLAGEQETQYF. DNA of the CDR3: TGCAGCGTTGCAAGACTAGCGGGGGAACAAGAGACCCAGTACTTC. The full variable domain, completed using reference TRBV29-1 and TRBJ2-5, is SAVISQKPSRDICQRGTSLTIQCQVDSQVTMMFWYRQQPGQSLTLIATANQGSEATYESGFVIDKFPISRPNLTFSTLTVSNMSPEDSSIYLCSVARLAGEQETQYFGPGTRLLVL.

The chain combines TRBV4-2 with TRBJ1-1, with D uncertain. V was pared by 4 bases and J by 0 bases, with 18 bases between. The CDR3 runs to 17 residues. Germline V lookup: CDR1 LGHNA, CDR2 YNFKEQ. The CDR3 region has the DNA TGTGCCAGCAGCCCTACGTTGAACCATGCCATGAACACTGAAGCTTTCTTT. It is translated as CASSPTLNHAMNTEAFF.

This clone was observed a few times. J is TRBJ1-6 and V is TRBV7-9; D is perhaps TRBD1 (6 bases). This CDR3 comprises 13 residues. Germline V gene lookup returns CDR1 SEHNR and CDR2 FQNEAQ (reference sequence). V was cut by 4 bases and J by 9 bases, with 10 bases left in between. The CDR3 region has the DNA TGTGCCAGCAGCTCAGGGGCGGGTTCACCCCTCCACTTT. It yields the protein CASSSGAGSPLHF.

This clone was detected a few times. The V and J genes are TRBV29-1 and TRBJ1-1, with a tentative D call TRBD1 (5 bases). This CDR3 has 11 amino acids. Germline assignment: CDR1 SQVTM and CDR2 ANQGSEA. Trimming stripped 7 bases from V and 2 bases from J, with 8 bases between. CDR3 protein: CSGGHNTEAFF. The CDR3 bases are TGCAGCGGAGGACATAACACTGAAGCTTTCTTT. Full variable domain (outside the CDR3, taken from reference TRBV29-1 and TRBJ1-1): SAVISQKPSRDICQRGTSLTIQCQVDSQVTMMFWYRQQPGQSLTLIATANQGSEATYESGFVIDKFPISRPNLTFSTLTVSNMSPEDSSIYLCSGGHNTEAFFGQGTRLTVV.

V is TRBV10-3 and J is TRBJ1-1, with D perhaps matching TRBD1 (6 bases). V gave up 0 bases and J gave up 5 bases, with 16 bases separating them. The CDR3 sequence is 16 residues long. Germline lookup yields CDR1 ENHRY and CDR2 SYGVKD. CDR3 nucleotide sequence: TGTGCCATCAGTGAGTCGGGGGGCAGGGCGAGGACTGAAGCTTTCTTT. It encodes CAISESGGRARTEAFF.

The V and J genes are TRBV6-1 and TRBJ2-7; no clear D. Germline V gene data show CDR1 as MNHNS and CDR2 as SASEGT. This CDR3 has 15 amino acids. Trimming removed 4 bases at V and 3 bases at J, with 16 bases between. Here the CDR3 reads CASSAAGSQDYEQYF. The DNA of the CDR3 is TGTGCCAGCAGTGCGGCCGGGTCCCAGGACTACGAGCAGTACTTC.

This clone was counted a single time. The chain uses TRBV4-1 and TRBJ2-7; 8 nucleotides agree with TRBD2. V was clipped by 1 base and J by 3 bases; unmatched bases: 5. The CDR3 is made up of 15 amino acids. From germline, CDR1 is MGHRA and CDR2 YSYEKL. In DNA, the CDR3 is TGCGCCAGCAGCCAAGCAAGCGGGGGTAACTACGAGCAGTACTTC. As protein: CASSQASGGNYEQYF.

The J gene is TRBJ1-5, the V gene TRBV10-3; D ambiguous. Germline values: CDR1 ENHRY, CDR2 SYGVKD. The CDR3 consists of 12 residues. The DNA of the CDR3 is TGTGCTGTGAGTAGCATCAATCAGCCCCAGCATTTT. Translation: CAVSSINQPQHF.

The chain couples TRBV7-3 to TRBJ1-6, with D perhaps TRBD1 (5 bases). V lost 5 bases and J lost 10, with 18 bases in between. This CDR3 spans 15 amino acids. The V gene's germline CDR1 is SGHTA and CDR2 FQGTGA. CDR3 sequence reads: CASSPTGGLGSPLHF. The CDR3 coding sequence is TGTGCCAGCAGCCCAACGGGGGGATTGGGCTCACCCCTCCACTTT.

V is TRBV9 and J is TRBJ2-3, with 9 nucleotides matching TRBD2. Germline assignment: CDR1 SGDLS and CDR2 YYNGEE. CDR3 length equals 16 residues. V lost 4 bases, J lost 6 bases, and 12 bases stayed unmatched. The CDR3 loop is CASSQRLADVTDTQYF. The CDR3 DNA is TGTGCCAGCAGCCAGAGACTAGCGGACGTCACCGATACGCAGTATTTT.

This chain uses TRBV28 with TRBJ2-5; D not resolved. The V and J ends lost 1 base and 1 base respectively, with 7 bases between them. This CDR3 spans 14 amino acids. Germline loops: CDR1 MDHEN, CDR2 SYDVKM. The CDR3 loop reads CASSLFSSQETQYF. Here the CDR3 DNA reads TGTGCCAGCAGTTTATTTAGTTCCCAAGAGACCCAGTACTTC. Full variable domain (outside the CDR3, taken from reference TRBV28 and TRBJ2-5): DVKVTQSSRYLVKRTGEKVFLECVQDMDHENMFWYRQDPGLGLRLIYFSYDVKMKEKGDIPEGYSVSREKKERFSLILESASTNQTSMYLCASSLFSSQETQYFGPGTRLLVL.

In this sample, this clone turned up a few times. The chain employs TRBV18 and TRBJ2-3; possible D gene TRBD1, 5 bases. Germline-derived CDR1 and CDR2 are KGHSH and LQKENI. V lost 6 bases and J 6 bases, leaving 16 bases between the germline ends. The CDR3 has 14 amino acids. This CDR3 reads CASSINWGLDTQYF. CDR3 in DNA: TGTGCCAGCTCCATCAACTGGGGCCTCGATACGCAGTATTTT.

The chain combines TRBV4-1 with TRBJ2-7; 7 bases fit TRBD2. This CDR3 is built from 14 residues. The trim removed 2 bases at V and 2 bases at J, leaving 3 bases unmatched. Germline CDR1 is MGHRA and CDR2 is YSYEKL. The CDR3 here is CASSQLAEAYEQYF. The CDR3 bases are TGCGCCAGCAGCCAACTAGCGGAAGCCTACGAGCAGTACTTC.

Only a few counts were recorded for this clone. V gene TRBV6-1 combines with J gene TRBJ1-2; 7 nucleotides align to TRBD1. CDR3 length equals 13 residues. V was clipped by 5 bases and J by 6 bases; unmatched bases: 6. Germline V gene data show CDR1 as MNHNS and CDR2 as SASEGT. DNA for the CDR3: TGTGCCAGCAGTCTTGGGACAGAAGATGGCTACACCTTC. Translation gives CASSLGTEDGYTF.